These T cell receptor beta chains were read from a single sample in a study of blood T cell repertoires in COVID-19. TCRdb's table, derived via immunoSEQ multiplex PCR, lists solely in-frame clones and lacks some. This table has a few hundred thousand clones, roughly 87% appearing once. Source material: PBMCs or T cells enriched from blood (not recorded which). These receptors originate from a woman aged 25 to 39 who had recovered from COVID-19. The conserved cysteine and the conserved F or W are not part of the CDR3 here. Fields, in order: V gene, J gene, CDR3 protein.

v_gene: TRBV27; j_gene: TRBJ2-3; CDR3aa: ASTLTRGTDTQY
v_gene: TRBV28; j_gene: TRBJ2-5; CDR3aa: ASRTAGEGETQY
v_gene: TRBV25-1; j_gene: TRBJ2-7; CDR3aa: ASSEYPPSGEQY
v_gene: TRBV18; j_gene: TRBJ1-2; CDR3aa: ASSPLQGGYT
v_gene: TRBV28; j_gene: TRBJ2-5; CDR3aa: ASSLGTSGVTQY
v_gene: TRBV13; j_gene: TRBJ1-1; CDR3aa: ASSTGGEGTEAF
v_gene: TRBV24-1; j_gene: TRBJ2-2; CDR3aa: ATSDFSGLAGGSNTGELF
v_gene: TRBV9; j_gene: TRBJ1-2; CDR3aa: ASSVGLEYGYT
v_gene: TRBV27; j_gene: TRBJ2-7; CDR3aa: ASSLRRGQYEQY
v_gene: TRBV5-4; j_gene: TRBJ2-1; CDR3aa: ASSSIAGASYNEQF
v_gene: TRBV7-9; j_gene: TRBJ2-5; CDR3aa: ASSFATSGGAAETQY
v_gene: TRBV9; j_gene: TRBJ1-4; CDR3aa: ASSKGQEGEKLF
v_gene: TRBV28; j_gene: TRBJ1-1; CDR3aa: ASNDPREMNTEAF
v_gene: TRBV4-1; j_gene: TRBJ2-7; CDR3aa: ASSPPGTALYEQY
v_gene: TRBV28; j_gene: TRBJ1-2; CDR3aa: ASRTGQTNYGYT
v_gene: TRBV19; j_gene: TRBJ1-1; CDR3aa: ASSMIEGTRNTEAF
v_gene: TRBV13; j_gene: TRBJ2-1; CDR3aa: ASSPLRGGLNEQF
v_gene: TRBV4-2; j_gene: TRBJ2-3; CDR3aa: ASSQDVRASGFTDTQY
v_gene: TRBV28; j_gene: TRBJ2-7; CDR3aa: ASSSEAVYEQY
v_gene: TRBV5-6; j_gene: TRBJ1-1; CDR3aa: ASSSFVRDITEAF
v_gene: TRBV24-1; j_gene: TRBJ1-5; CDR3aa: ATSDRESRDQPQH
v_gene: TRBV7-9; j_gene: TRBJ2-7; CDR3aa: ASSPPRASEQY
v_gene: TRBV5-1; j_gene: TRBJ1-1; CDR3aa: ASSLGTGEAF
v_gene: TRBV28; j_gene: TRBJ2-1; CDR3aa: ASRETSGRNEQF
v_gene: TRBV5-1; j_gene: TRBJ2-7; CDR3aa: ASQKTGGDEQY
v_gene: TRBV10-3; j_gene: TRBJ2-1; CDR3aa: AIRRDLYNEQF